This TCR beta chain was obtained from a study of control samples from healthy donors and cancer patients. Sequenced by immunoSEQ multiplex PCR; TCRdb stores in-frame clones only, minus some. Here the sample spans some 120,000 clones, roughly 90% being singletons. Deletions cut 1 base from V and 5 bases from J, with 10 bases between. Germline V gene sequence: CDR1 SEHNR, CDR2 FQNEAQ (reference sequence). The CDR3 has 14 amino acids. This receptor was taken from a man aged 18-30 years in good health. Sequenced sample: blood. The J gene is TRBJ2-3, the V gene TRBV7-9; a weak D match, TRBD2 (5 bases). The CDR3 spells CASSLGGSEDTQYF. DNA of the CDR3: TGTGCCAGCAGCTTAGGAGGGAGTGAAGATACGCAGTATTTT.